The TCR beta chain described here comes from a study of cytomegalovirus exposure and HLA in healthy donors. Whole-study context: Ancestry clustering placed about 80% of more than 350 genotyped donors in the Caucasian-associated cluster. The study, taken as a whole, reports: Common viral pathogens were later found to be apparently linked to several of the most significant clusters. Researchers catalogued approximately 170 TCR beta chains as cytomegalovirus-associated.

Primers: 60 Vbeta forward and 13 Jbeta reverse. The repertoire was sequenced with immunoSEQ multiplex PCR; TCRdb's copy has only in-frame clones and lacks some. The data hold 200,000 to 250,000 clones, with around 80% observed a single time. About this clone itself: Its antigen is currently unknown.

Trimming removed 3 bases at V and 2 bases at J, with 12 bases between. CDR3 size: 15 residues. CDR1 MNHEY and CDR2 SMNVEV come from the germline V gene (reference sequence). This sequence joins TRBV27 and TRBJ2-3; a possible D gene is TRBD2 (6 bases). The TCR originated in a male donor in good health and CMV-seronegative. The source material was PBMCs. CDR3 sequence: CASSFRDSITDTQYF. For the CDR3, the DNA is TGTGCCAGCAGTTTCCGGGACTCCATCACAGATACGCAGTATTTT.